This T cell receptor (beta chain) was identified during a study of Graves' ophthalmopathy and Graves' hyperthyroidism (dated by TCRdb to the late 2010s). Background on the whole study: Peripheral blood was collected at initial diagnosis, before any treatment. The study used TCR beta repertoire signatures to distinguish Graves' ophthalmopathy from Graves' hyperthyroidism and to predict progression to ophthalmopathy. In total, 120 to 150 blood samples were TCR-sequenced: some 40 ophthalmopathy, under 85 hyperthyroidism and some 17 hyperthyroidism-to-ophthalmopathy patients. To explore V-J signatures that distinguish ophthalmopathy from hyperthyroidism, a discovery set of 100 patients was enrolled, made up of 43 with ophthalmopathy and 57 with stable hyperthyroidism. An independent validation cohort comprised some 19 hyperthyroidism patients and over 15 patients who later progressed from hyperthyroidism to ophthalmopathy. In more than five hyperthyroidism patients, T-cell repertoires of thyroid tissue and blood were compared. After sampling, hyperthyroidism patients received methimazole starting at 30 mg daily, and ophthalmopathy patients received high-dose intravenous methylprednisolone. The 90 to 100 discovery patients were randomly split 7:3 into training and test sets. Results the study describes overall, beyond this receptor: In validation, the model predicted ophthalmopathy progression with about 70% sensitivity and roughly 72% specificity; approximately 12 predicted patients were CT-confirmed with GO in a median of roughly 6.8 months. Most of the expanded thyroid clonotypes with a frequency above 0.001 were also detected in blood, and it was suggested that the thyroid immune response may be reflected by blood repertoires. Sample size was not statistically predetermined, and group allocation was not concealed from the investigators. Ophthalmopathy was separated from stable hyperthyroidism by the 13-signature model with 85% to 90% sensitivity and 81% to 83% specificity in cross-validation and with 80%/75% in the test set.

V has 4 bases trimmed and J has 2 bases trimmed; junction bases matching no gene number 6. There are 15 amino acids in the CDR3, from cysteine to phenylalanine inclusive. The CDR3 DNA has 45 bases and is translated from base 1. The germline V gene gives CDR1 as SQVTM and CDR2 as ANQGSEA. This clonotype was detected many times. Its antigen target is currently unknown. No base qualities exist here, and no much larger clone lies one base off it. Patients with ophthalmopathy had moderately to severely active disease, with a Clinical Activity Score of 3 or more, a NOSPECS grade of 4 or more, and a disease duration of less than 3 months. Patients with other autoimmune diseases, uncontrolled infections, pregnancy or lactation were excluded from the study. Clinical symptoms, serum thyroxine, TRAb, thyroid ultrasound and orbital computed tomography formed the basis of the diagnosis. Using Ficoll-Paque density gradient centrifugation, PBMCs were isolated from about 9.4 ml of fresh peripheral blood. Total RNA was extracted using Trizol reagent, and RNA quality was checked on an Agilent 2100 Bioanalyzer.

For repertoire sequencing, the TCR beta CDR3 regions were amplified from RNA transcripts. The first round was an RT-PCR using HTBI primers with the Qiagen OneStep RT-PCR kit, and this first round was followed by a second-round multiplex PCR, then size selection and purification. Sequencing of the libraries was carried out on an Illumina HiSeq2000 in paired-end mode with 100 bp reads. The published analysis was carried out like this. SOAPnuke was used to process the reads, removing any read that contained adapters or uncalled bases, had a mean Phred below 15, or lacked an exact match to the constant primer or identifier. COPE v1.2.5 was used to merge the high-quality paired reads. Each unique nucleotide sequence was defined as a clonotype, and clonotypes were aligned to IMGT TRB V, D and J references with MiTCR v1.1. The analysis was limited to V-J combinations with a frequency above 0.0001, which together covered approximately 99% of repertoires. A TCR clonal expansion and chaos score per V-J combination was defined as the ratio of F50 clonal expansion to chaos observed in the TCRdist matrix. Features were reduced by Welch's t-statistics and random forest to approximately 12 V-J combinations, which fed a naive Bayes classifier. The Morisita-Horn index was used to measure how similar the thyroid and blood repertoires were. TCRdb reprocessing: public reads trimmed at Q25 with fastp, clones called with MiXCR, in-frame beta chains kept. Every entry covers one CDR3 protein and lists the most common genes and DNA from its rows. The V and J calls reflect TCRdb's pipeline rather than the authors' work. A total of about 220,000 distinct CDR3 sequences appear in this sample, around a fifth of them only once. The ten largest clones take up about 40% of the sample.

The chain is made from TRBV29-1 and TRBJ2-5; 11 of the junction bases match TRBD1. Sequencing used peripheral blood. The receptor comes from a woman in her forties or fifties with Graves' ophthalmopathy. Donor details come from another sample of the same person, matched by shared clones. In nucleotide form, the sequence is TGCAGCGTTGTGGGCCGGGACAGGGGGCAAGAGACCCAGTACTTC. Translation gives CSVVGRDRGQETQYF.